Shown below are 11 T cell receptor beta chains from a single sample sequenced in a study of CD8 T cells in Susac syndrome. Reverse transcription of 0.5 to 1 ug RNA was carried out with random hexamers. Each CDR3 protein is one row after TCRdb ran MiXCR on the immunoSEQ multiplex PCR reads. The top ten hold under 0.15% of the sample, which has around 160,000 distinct CDR3 sequences, around 94% seen once. The sample consisted of CD4+ T cells from PBMCs. These receptors came from a human donor in good health.

This clonotype occurred once. A read error may account for a junction end that differs from germline. The chain combines TRBV18 with TRBJ2-7, with D possibly being TRBD1 or TRBD2 (5 bases each). CDR1 and CDR2 (germline): KGHSH, LQKENI. The CDR3 totals 12 residues. The CDR3 is CASSPSDGTGLF. The CDR3 DNA sequence: TGTGCCAGCTCACCCTCTGACGGGACGGGCCTTTTC.

The rearrangement links TRBV20-1 to TRBJ1-6; a weak D match, TRBD1 (6 bases). CDR1 and CDR2 from the germline V gene are DFQATT and SNEGSKA (reference sequence). This CDR3 region has 13 residues. Trimming pared 8 bases from V and 6 bases from J, leaving 14 bases between. In DNA, the CDR3 is TGCAGTTTGGAACAGGGCCCTAATTCACCCCTCCACTTT. Its protein product is CSLEQGPNSPLHF.

V gene TRBV29-1 combines with J gene TRBJ1-5; D uncertain. The CDR3 has 14 residues. V lost 3 bases to trimming and J lost 8 bases, with 17 bases between them. Per the germline V gene, CDR1 is SQVTM and CDR2 is ANQGSEA. Here the CDR3 DNA reads TGCAGCGTTGAGCCCCCAACAGAGTCGGAGCCCCAGCATTTT. This translates into CSVEPPTESEPQHF.

A word on this clonotype: At one of its ends the junction is not consistent with the germline gene, which may arise from a read error. The chain has TRBV5-4 and TRBJ1-1, with a possible D match to TRBD1 (5 bases). This CDR3 has 15 amino acids. Germline assignment: CDR1 SGHNT and CDR2 YYREEE (reference sequence). The CDR3 here is CASSSDTRDVTEVFF. Written as DNA, the CDR3 is TGTGCCAGCAGCTCGGACACACGTGACGTGACTGAAGTTTTCTTT.

J is TRBJ2-6 and V is TRBV12-3 or TRBV12-4; 7 nucleotides agree with TRBD1. This CDR3 is 15 amino acids long. Trimming took 5 bases from V and 4 from J; bases not matched to a gene: 5. The DNA of the CDR3 is TGTGCCAGCAGTCACAGGGGCGCGGGGGCCAACGTCCTGACTTTC. It specifies CASSHRGAGANVLTF.

This chain uses TRBV2 with TRBJ2-1; unclear D gene. Germline V gene lookup returns CDR1 SNHLY and CDR2 FYNNEI. Deletions cut 2 bases from V and 3 bases from J, with 5 bases between. There are 13 residues in the CDR3. The CDR3 DNA follows: TGTGCCAGCAGTGAAAACAGCTACAATGAGCAGTTCTTC. Protein product: CASSENSYNEQFF.

The chain combines TRBV20-1 with TRBJ2-3; 11 positions match TRBD2. This CDR3 spans 14 amino acids. CDR1 is DFQATT, CDR2 SNEGSKA, per germline (reference sequence). The ends lost 6 bases at V and 3 bases at J; junction bases unmatched: 5. This CDR3 is CSAPTSGATDTQYF. CDR3 bases: TGCAGTGCCCCGACTAGCGGGGCTACAGATACGCAGTATTTT.

The chain uses TRBV21-1 and TRBJ2-3; TRBD1, the D gene given by the table, was not confirmed from the DNA. TRBV21-1 is a recognized pseudogene. CDR3 length: 16 amino acids. CDR3 coding DNA: TGTGCCAGCAGCATGGGCAGGGCACCCCCCACAGATACGCAGTATTTT. This encodes CASSMGRAPPTDTQYF.

The chain uses TRBV15 and TRBJ2-7; D gene uncertain. CDR3 length: 13 amino acids. The germline V gene has CDR1 LNHNV and CDR2 YYDKDF (reference sequence). With 0 bases removed from V and 3 bases from J, the gap between germline ends came to 6 bases. The CDR3: CATSRDHFYEQYF. CDR3 coding DNA: TGTGCCACCAGCAGAGATCACTTCTACGAGCAGTACTTC.

The V call is TRBV11-2, the J call TRBJ2-5; D might be TRBD1 (5 bases). The CDR3 covers 13 residues. V dropped 5 bases and J dropped 4 bases, with 11 bases sitting between them. The germline V gene encodes CDR1 SGHAT and CDR2 FQNNGV. The CDR3 loop reads CASSLDSRETQYF. CDR3 nucleotide sequence: TGTGCCAGCAGCCTCGACAGCCGAGAGACCCAGTACTTC.

J is TRBJ2-7 and V is TRBV18; D is perhaps TRBD2 (6 bases). Trimming took off 3 bases at V and 2 bases at J, with 11 bases between the two ends. The CDR3 sequence is 14 residues long. Germline CDR1 KGHSH, CDR2 LQKENI. The CDR3 loop reads CASSPGLTTYEQYF. In DNA form, the CDR3 reads TGTGCCAGCTCACCGGGACTTACAACCTACGAGCAGTACTTC.